Below, 26 T cell receptor beta chains from the same sample are listed, as sequenced in a study of blood T cell repertoires in COVID-19. Some clones are missing from TCRdb's copy, which holds only in-frame ones; the method was immunoSEQ multiplex PCR. Of roughly 54,000 clones in the sample, approximately 90% were seen once. Sample: peripheral blood. The receptors were gathered from a man aged 45-60 years with acute or convalescent COVID-19.

This chain joins TRBV24-1 and TRBJ1-5; TRBD1 is a possible D gene (6 bases). Looked up from germline, CDR1 is KGHDR and CDR2 is SFDVKD. This CDR3 region has 13 residues. V gave up 5 bases and J gave up 4 bases, with 8 bases separating them. CDR3 sequence reads: CATSAQGNQPQHF. The CDR3 coding sequence is TGTGCCACCAGTGCCCAGGGGAATCAGCCCCAGCATTTT.

The chain has TRBV5-4 and TRBJ2-7; 7 bases fit TRBD1. The CDR3 sequence is 15 residues long. Germline V gene lookup returns CDR1 SGHNT and CDR2 YYREEE (reference sequence). The ends lost 3 bases at V and 1 base at J; junction bases unmatched: 7. CDR3 sequence (DNA): TGTGCCAGCAGCTCCCCAAGACAGGGTTCCTACGAGCAGTACTTC. The encoded protein is CASSSPRQGSYEQYF.

The V gene is TRBV7-7, the J gene TRBJ1-5; 10 bases fit TRBD1. The CDR3 totals 15 residues. Germline V lookup: CDR1 SSHAT, CDR2 FNYEAQ (reference sequence). Trimming removed 4 bases from V and 5 bases from J; junction bases left unmatched: 5. The CDR3 coding sequence is TGTGCCAGCAGCTCCGACAGGGGGCCGTATCAGCCCCAGCATTTT. Protein: CASSSDRGPYQPQHF.

This clone was counted between two and nine times. This chain uses TRBV7-2 with TRBJ1-5; unclear D gene. Trimming stripped 5 bases from V and 0 bases from J, with 11 bases between. The CDR3 sequence is 15 residues long. Per germline, CDR1 SGHTA and CDR2 FQGNSA. The CDR3 bases are TGTGCCAGCAGCCCTGACATGGTTAGCAATCAGCCCCAGCATTTT. Amino acid sequence: CASSPDMVSNQPQHF.

The gene calls are TRBV6-5 and TRBJ1-1; TRBD1 agrees at 11 bases. CDR1 MNHEY and CDR2 SVGAGI come from the germline V gene. After removal of 2 bases from V and 1 base from J, the junction contained 3 bases not matched to a gene. The CDR3 totals 16 residues. The CDR3 region is CASSYLGQGANTEAFF. The CDR3 DNA is TGTGCCAGCAGTTACCTTGGACAGGGGGCGAACACTGAAGCTTTCTTT.

This sequence joins TRBV11-2 and TRBJ1-6, with a possible D match to TRBD1 (6 bases). Trimming cost V 2 bases and J 1 base, with 9 bases left between them. Looked up from germline, CDR1 is SGHAT and CDR2 is FQNNGV. The CDR3 covers 16 residues. CDR3 nucleotides: TGTGCCAGCAGCTTAAGGGGGGGATCCTATAATTCACCCCTCCACTTT. Translated: CASSLRGGSYNSPLHF.

The chain carries TRBV5-1 and TRBJ2-5; TRBD2 agrees at 7 bases. CDR1 and CDR2 from the germline V gene are SGHRS and YFSETQ. After removal of 0 bases from V and 2 bases from J, the junction contained 7 bases not matched to a gene. CDR3 length equals 16 residues. The CDR3 DNA reads TGCGCCAGCAGCTTGGCCCCAGCGGGGAGTCAAGAGACCCAGTACTTC. Translation: CASSLAPAGSQETQYF.

The chain uses TRBV12-3 or TRBV12-4 and TRBJ2-7; 10 nucleotides match TRBD1. V lost 4 bases and J lost 6; bases outside the gene matches: 3. The CDR3 is 13 amino acids. The CDR3 spells CASSYGQGGEQYF. The CDR3 DNA sequence: TGTGCCAGCAGTTATGGACAGGGGGGCGAGCAGTACTTC.

The chain links TRBV6-5 to TRBJ1-2; D is perhaps TRBD1 (6 bases). Deletions cut 5 bases from V and 4 bases from J, with 17 bases between. The CDR3 has 15 residues. Germline CDR1 MNHEY, CDR2 SVGAGI. CDR3 region: CASSRWTEVGYGYTF. CDR3 nucleotide sequence: TGTGCCAGCAGTCGCTGGACAGAGGTGGGCTATGGCTACACCTTC.

The chain recombines TRBV5-4 with TRBJ2-1, with D possibly matching TRBD2 (5 bases). Germline V gene lookup returns CDR1 SGHNT and CDR2 YYREEE (reference sequence). V gave up 4 bases and J gave up 5 bases, with 10 bases separating them. The CDR3 sequence is 13 residues long. CDR3 in DNA: TGTGCCAGCAGCCCGTCCGGGAACAATGAGCAGTTCTTC. Its protein product is CASSPSGNNEQFF.

This clone has just one count. The J gene is TRBJ2-1, the V gene TRBV7-2, with 11 bases aligning to TRBD1. V gave up 1 base and J gave up 6 bases; unmatched junction bases: 5. Germline V lookup: CDR1 SGHTA, CDR2 FQGNSA. This CDR3 has 16 residues. The CDR3 region is CASSLVLDRGLNEQFF. The CDR3 DNA reads as TGTGCCAGCAGCTTAGTGTTGGACAGGGGGCTCAATGAGCAGTTCTTC.

The chain carries TRBV19 and TRBJ2-2, with D maybe TRBD1 (6 bases). Trimming left V 11 bases short and J 5 bases short, with 21 bases between. The CDR3 is 15 amino acids. Germline CDR1 is LNHDA and CDR2 is SQIVND (reference sequence). CDR3 in amino acids: CASQQRGIKTGELFF. The CDR3 coding sequence is TGTGCCTCCCAACAAAGGGGGATTAAAACCGGGGAGCTGTTTTTT. The whole variable domain, filled in from reference TRBV19 and TRBJ2-2, reads DGGITQSPKYLFRKEGQNVTLSCEQNLNHDAMYWYRQDPGQGLRLIYYSQIVNDFQKGDIAEGYSVSREKKESFPLTVTSAQKNPTAFYLCASQQRGIKTGELFFGEGSRLTVL.

The J gene is TRBJ2-7, the V gene TRBV11-2, with a possible D match to TRBD2 (6 bases). V was pared by 1 base and J by 2 bases, with 18 bases between. Germline CDR1 reads SGHAT; CDR2 reads FQNNGV. CDR3 length: 17 residues. CDR3: CASSLGGTLRGTYEQYF. For the CDR3, the DNA is TGTGCCAGCAGCTTAGGGGGGACCCTCCGGGGGACCTACGAGCAGTACTTC. Together with reference TRBV11-2 and TRBJ2-7, the CDR3 gives the full variable domain: EAGVAQSPRYKIIEKRQSVAFWCNPISGHATLYWYQQILGQGPKLLIQFQNNGVVDDSQLPKDRFSAERLKGVDSTLKIQPAKLEDSAVYLCASSLGGTLRGTYEQYFGPGTRLTVT.

DNA for the CDR3: TGCGCCAGCAGACGGGACACCTTTTCAACTAATGAAAAACTGTTTTTT. Translating gives CASRRDTFSTNEKLFF. The V call is TRBV5-1, the J call TRBJ1-4, with D perhaps matching TRBD1 (6 bases). V lost 5 bases, J lost 0 bases, and 14 bases lay in between. This CDR3 spans 16 amino acids. Germline loops: CDR1 SGHRS, CDR2 YFSETQ.

The chain recombines TRBV10-1 with TRBJ2-5; TRBD2 matches 8 bases. Germline CDR1 is WNHNN and CDR2 is SYGVQD (reference sequence). Trimming at V came to 6 bases and at J to 0 bases, leaving 6 bases not matched to a gene. The CDR3 sequence is 15 residues long. CDR3 coding DNA: TGCGCCAGCAGCATAGCGGGGTGGTACCAAGAGACCCAGTACTTC. Protein sequence: CASSIAGWYQETQYF.

The chain is built from TRBV6-6 and TRBJ1-1; TRBD1 agrees at 7 bases. CDR1 and CDR2 from the germline V gene are MNHNY and SVGAGI (reference sequence). V dropped 4 bases and J dropped 4; count of bases not matched to a gene: 12. CDR3 size: 16 residues. The CDR3 is CASSSLLTGRITEAFF. In DNA form, the CDR3 reads TGTGCCAGCAGTTCGCTACTGACAGGGAGAATCACTGAAGCTTTCTTT.

V gene TRBV11-2 combines with J gene TRBJ1-5, with D maybe TRBD1 (6 bases). Germline V gene sequence: CDR1 SGHAT, CDR2 FQNNGV. Trimming pared 5 bases from V and 5 bases from J, leaving 16 bases between. The CDR3 contains 15 residues. CDR3 sequence: CASSPRWGGDQPQHF. CDR3 coding DNA: TGTGCCAGCAGCCCCCGGTGGGGGGGCGATCAGCCCCAGCATTTT. The entire variable domain, with the rest obtained from reference TRBV11-2 and TRBJ1-5, is as follows: EAGVAQSPRYKIIEKRQSVAFWCNPISGHATLYWYQQILGQGPKLLIQFQNNGVVDDSQLPKDRFSAERLKGVDSTLKIQPAKLEDSAVYLCASSPRWGGDQPQHFGDGTRLSIL.

The chain has TRBV19 and TRBJ2-7, with 9 bases fitting TRBD1. This CDR3 region has 16 residues. V lost 5 bases and J lost 5; bases outside the gene matches: 13. Per germline, CDR1 LNHDA and CDR2 SQIVND (reference sequence). CDR3 in DNA: TGTGCCAGTAGTCCTTACTACCGGGACAGGGTCCACGAGCAGTACTTC. Its protein is CASSPYYRDRVHEQYF.

The chain uses TRBV12-3 or TRBV12-4 and TRBJ1-1; unclear D gene. The CDR3 runs to 13 residues. The V and J ends lost 6 bases and 0 bases respectively, with 8 bases between them. The CDR3 region is CASRQQLNTEAFF. CDR3 bases: TGTGCCAGCAGACAACAGTTGAACACTGAAGCTTTCTTT.

V is TRBV21-1 and J is TRBJ2-4; the D call TRBD2 from the table was never checked on the DNA. TRBV21-1 is designated a pseudogene. The CDR3 is 24 amino acids. DNA of the CDR3: TGTGCCAGCAGCAACAGAGCGGGAGCGGAAAAAGCCTTCATTTTCTCCCTAGCCAAAAACATTCAGTACTTC. Protein product: CASSNRAGAEKAFIFSLAKNIQYF.

This chain joins TRBV10-2 and TRBJ2-3; 11 bases are shared with TRBD2. Trimming cost V 11 bases and J 4 bases; bases outside gene matches: 11. There are 15 residues in the CDR3. The germline V gene has CDR1 WSHSY and CDR2 SAAADI. Here the CDR3 reads CAGGLTSGNADTQYF. The CDR3 DNA is TGCGCCGGGGGCCTGACTAGCGGGAACGCAGATACGCAGTATTTT.

The chain combines TRBV10-3 with TRBJ2-2, with 10 positions matching TRBD2. The junction had 4 bases not matched to a gene; V was cut back by 2 bases and J by 4 bases. The CDR3 loop spans 16 amino acids. Germline V gene sequence: CDR1 ENHRY, CDR2 SYGVKD. CDR3 loop: CAISERSSGSTGELFF. DNA for the CDR3: TGTGCCATCAGTGAGCGGTCTAGCGGGAGCACCGGGGAGCTGTTTTTT.

J is TRBJ1-5 and V is TRBV4-2; 8 bases line up with TRBD1. This CDR3 has 15 amino acids. Germline CDR1 and CDR2: LGHNA and YNFKEQ. Germline trimming cut 4 bases from V and 5 bases from J; bases unmatched to any gene: 7. The CDR3 DNA reads as TGTGCCAGCAGCCCCGGACAGGGAGAAGATCAGCCCCAGCATTTT. This encodes CASSPGQGEDQPQHF.

V gene TRBV30 combines with J gene TRBJ1-5; TRBD1 might be the D (6 bases). The CDR3 length is 15 residues. Germline V gene lookup returns CDR1 GTSNPN and CDR2 SVGIG (reference sequence). Trimming removed 0 bases at V and 6 bases at J, with 15 bases between. As DNA, the CDR3 is TGTGCCTGGAGTGTCTCGGGGGGCGCATCTCAGCCCCAGCATTTT. Protein sequence: CAWSVSGGASQPQHF.

The chain employs TRBV6-5 and TRBJ1-2, with D possibly being TRBD1 (6 bases). V was shortened by 6 bases and J by 5 bases, with 19 bases between the two germline ends. The CDR3 covers 15 residues. Germline V gene lookup returns CDR1 MNHEY and CDR2 SVGAGI. CDR3 loop: CASRRPMSDSYGYTF. The CDR3 DNA sequence: TGTGCCAGCAGGAGACCGATGTCGGACAGTTATGGCTACACCTTC.

This clone was seen once. The V and J genes are TRBV10-2 and TRBJ1-2; TRBD1 agrees at 9 bases. V dropped 6 bases and J dropped 8; count of bases not matched to a gene: 13. CDR1 is WSHSY and CDR2 is SAAADI in the germline V gene. This CDR3 comprises 15 residues. CDR3 in amino acids: CASSGTGFSWGGYTF. In DNA form, the CDR3 reads TGCGCCAGCAGCGGGACAGGGTTCTCCTGGGGAGGCTACACCTTC.